Each of the 21 T cell receptor beta chains below was sequenced from the same sample in a study of cytomegalovirus exposure and HLA in healthy donors. Both 60 Vbeta primers and 13 Jbeta primers went into the PCR. The assay was immunoSEQ multiplex PCR, and TCRdb's table has in-frame clones only and misses some. The sample holds about 160,000 clones, about 75% seen once. Sequencing used PBMCs. The source of these receptors is a female donor in good health and CMV-seronegative.

The rearrangement uses TRBV7-9 and TRBJ2-7, with a possible D match to TRBD2 (5 bases). CDR3 size: 12 residues. V was cut by 2 bases and J by 6 bases, with 8 bases left in between. Per the germline V gene, CDR1 is SEHNR and CDR2 is FQNEAQ (reference sequence). The CDR3 nucleotides are TGTGCCAGCAGCTTATCGGGGTTCGAGCAGTACTTC. Its protein is CASSLSGFEQYF.

The chain has TRBV27 and TRBJ2-7, with TRBD1 identical over 11 bases. The length of the CDR3 is 16 residues. Germline V CDR1 and CDR2: MNHEY, SMNVEV (reference sequence). V lost 1 base and J lost 2; bases outside the gene matches: 4. The CDR3 DNA reads TGTGCCAGCAGTTTATTAGCGGGACAGGGGGCCTACGAGCAGTACTTC. Translating it yields CASSLLAGQGAYEQYF.

This chain uses TRBV5-1 with TRBJ2-7, with a tentative D call TRBD1 (6 bases). The ends were cut back, 4 bases at V and 5 bases at J, with 16 bases in the middle. This CDR3 spans 14 amino acids. Germline values: CDR1 SGHRS, CDR2 YFSETQ. DNA of the CDR3: TGCGCCAGCAGCAGCCCCGGGACATATAACGAGCAGTACTTC. Its protein product is CASSSPGTYNEQYF.

The chain uses TRBV7-3 and TRBJ1-4; TRBD1 matches 7 bases. CDR1 and CDR2 (germline): SGHTA, FQGTGA. This CDR3 has 16 amino acids. V trimming: 3 bases; J trimming: 4 bases; junction bases outside the gene matches: 8. CDR3 bases: TGTGCCAGCAGCTTCCTGACAGGGCCGATTAATGAAAAACTGTTTTTT. The encoded protein is CASSFLTGPINEKLFF. The full variable domain, in which reference TRBV7-3 and TRBJ1-4 provide the parts outside the CDR3, is GAGVSQTPSNKVTEKGKYVELRCDPISGHTALYWYRQSLGQGPEFLIYFQGTGAADDSGLPNDRFFAVRPEGSVSTLKIQRTERGDSAVYLCASSFLTGPINEKLFFGSGTQLSVL.

V is TRBV18 and J is TRBJ1-2, with 8 bases that match TRBD1. Germline lookup yields CDR1 KGHSH and CDR2 LQKENI. The CDR3 is made up of 14 amino acids. J gave up 7 bases and V 3 bases, and 7 bases lay outside the gene matches. CDR3 amino acids: CASSPDREAGGYTF. CDR3 bases: TGTGCCAGCTCACCGGACAGGGAGGCCGGTGGCTACACCTTC.

The rearrangement joins TRBV6-1 to TRBJ2-5, with a possible D match to TRBD1 (6 bases). The tail of the sequence fits TRBJ2-7 better, so the J call may be wrong. CDR1 is MNHNS and CDR2 is SASEGT in the germline V gene. CDR3 length: 13 residues. The CDR3 bases are TGTGCCAGCACCTTCGACAGGTTCTACGAGCAGTACTTC. Translation gives CASTFDRFYEQYF.

In this sample, this clone turned up once. This sequence joins TRBV20-1 and TRBJ1-2, with D hard to call. The CDR3 totals 11 residues. CDR1 and CDR2 from the germline V gene are DFQATT and SNEGSKA (reference sequence). The germline V and J ends were trimmed by 5 bases and 11 bases, with 15 bases remaining between them. The CDR3 loop reads CSAAGIDRYTF. CDR3 DNA: TGCAGTGCTGCCGGGATCGACCGATACACCTTC.

The rearrangement links TRBV5-1 to TRBJ1-6; D unresolved. Germline values: CDR1 SGHRS, CDR2 YFSETQ. This CDR3 has 16 amino acids. Trimming cost V 0 bases and J 4 bases, with 11 bases left between them. CDR3 protein: CASSLERAAYNSPLHF. In DNA form, the CDR3 reads TGCGCCAGCAGCTTGGAACGTGCGGCATATAATTCACCCCTCCACTTT.

The chain is built from TRBV5-1 and TRBJ2-3; 7 bases agree with TRBD2. Trimming cost V 4 bases and J 0 bases; bases outside gene matches: 11. CDR1 and CDR2 (germline): SGHRS, YFSETQ. This CDR3 has 17 residues. The CDR3 sequence is CASSGGVSTPSTDTQYF. The CDR3 bases are TGCGCCAGCAGCGGGGGGGTTTCAACCCCTAGCACAGATACGCAGTATTTT.

The rearrangement joins TRBV5-8 to TRBJ1-2; D is uncertain. Per the germline V gene, CDR1 is SGHTS and CDR2 is YDEGEE. The length of the CDR3 is 18 residues. Trimming shortened V by 5 bases and J by 3 bases, and 26 bases separated the two germline ends. CDR3 in amino acids: CASRLYMDLGFLDYGYTF. The CDR3 nucleotides read TGTGCCAGCAGGCTGTATATGGATCTCGGGTTCTTGGACTATGGCTACACCTTC.

This chain's CDR3 is CASSLVTGGAEAFF. DNA of the CDR3: TGTGCCAGCAGCTTAGTGACAGGGGGCGCTGAAGCTTTCTTT. The chain couples TRBV7-2 to TRBJ1-1; 10 positions agree with TRBD1. The CDR3 spans 14 residues. The trim removed 1 base at V and 6 bases at J, leaving 2 bases unmatched. The germline V gene has CDR1 SGHTA and CDR2 FQGNSA.

J is TRBJ2-2 and V is TRBV2; the D gene is possibly TRBD1 (6 bases). The germline V gene has CDR1 SNHLY and CDR2 FYNNEI. The CDR3 totals 14 residues. V lost 6 bases, J lost 1 base, and 9 bases lay in between. The chain's CDR3 is CASRTGQNTGELFF. The DNA of the CDR3 is TGTGCCAGCAGGACGGGACAGAACACCGGGGAGCTGTTTTTT.

V is TRBV19 and J is TRBJ1-1; D may be TRBD1 (5 bases). The germline V gene has CDR1 LNHDA and CDR2 SQIVND (reference sequence). The CDR3 covers 13 residues. V was trimmed by 5 bases and J by 11 bases, leaving 18 bases between them. The CDR3 loop is CASSLQTGTPAFF. CDR3 bases: TGTGCCAGTAGTCTCCAAACCGGGACTCCTGCTTTCTTT. Full variable domain (missing parts from reference TRBV19 and TRBJ1-1): DGGITQSPKYLFRKEGQNVTLSCEQNLNHDAMYWYRQDPGQGLRLIYYSQIVNDFQKGDIAEGYSVSREKKESFPLTVTSAQKNPTAFYLCASSLQTGTPAFFGQGTRLTVV.

CDR3 nucleotides: TGTGCCAGTAGTATAACTAGCGGGCGCTCAGATACGCAGTATTTT. Amino acid sequence: CASSITSGRSDTQYF. The gene calls are TRBV19 and TRBJ2-3, with TRBD2 identical over 9 bases. Germline loops: CDR1 LNHDA, CDR2 SQIVND (reference sequence). The V and J ends lost 2 bases and 4 bases, in that order; junction bases with no gene match: 4. This CDR3 region has 15 residues.

This clone appeared a single time. This chain connects TRBV5-1 to TRBJ1-2, with TRBD1 identical over 9 bases. Trimming at V came to 4 bases and at J to 1 base, leaving 5 bases not matched to a gene. The CDR3 has 15 residues. Germline lookup yields CDR1 SGHRS and CDR2 YFSETQ. CDR3 residues: CASSVGQGGNYGYTF. The CDR3 DNA reads as TGCGCCAGCAGCGTGGGACAGGGAGGTAACTATGGCTACACCTTC.

This clone was detected a few times. The chain couples TRBV5-1 to TRBJ2-5, with TRBD2 identical over 11 bases. CDR1 SGHRS and CDR2 YFSETQ come from the germline V gene. CDR3 size: 16 residues. The J segment lost 2 bases and the V segment lost 4 bases, leaving 7 bases of the junction unmatched. DNA for the CDR3: TGCGCCAGCAGCCGCCCGACTAGCGGGGTACAAGAGACCCAGTACTTC. It codes for CASSRPTSGVQETQYF.

V is TRBV6-6 and J is TRBJ1-2, with D uncertain. Between the trimmed V and J ends, which lost 2 bases and 1 base, there was a span of 8 bases. CDR3 length equals 14 residues. Germline CDR1 MNHNY, CDR2 SVGAGI (reference sequence). The CDR3 region has the DNA TGTGCCAGCAGTTACGCGCGAGATAACTATGGCTACACCTTC. This encodes CASSYARDNYGYTF.

CDR3 in DNA: TGTGCCAGTAGTATCCCCGGACAGGGGTTCGCCGGGGAGCTGTTTTTT. It is translated as CASSIPGQGFAGELFF. The chain is built from TRBV19 and TRBJ2-2; 9 nucleotides align to TRBD1. V lost 3 bases to trimming and J lost 6 bases; unmatched junction nucleotides: 8. The CDR3 has 16 amino acids. Germline V CDR1 and CDR2: LNHDA, SQIVND (reference sequence).

V and J are TRBV7-9 and TRBJ2-2; the match to TRBD1 covers 7 bases. Germline V gene sequence: CDR1 SEHNR, CDR2 FQNEAQ (reference sequence). V lost 11 bases to trimming and J lost 0 bases; unmatched junction nucleotides: 3. CDR3 size: 13 residues. The CDR3 protein is CAVQGSNTGELFF. CDR3 in DNA: TGTGCCGTACAGGGGTCGAACACCGGGGAGCTGTTTTTT.

The chain recombines TRBV7-3 with TRBJ1-4; 10 bases are a match to TRBD1. Germline CDR1 reads SGHTA; CDR2 reads FQGTGA. J was trimmed by 8 bases and V by 5 bases; bases with no gene match: 8. This CDR3 contains 15 residues. Here the CDR3 reads CASSLRGTGEEKLFF. The DNA for the CDR3 is TGTGCCAGCAGCCTAAGAGGGACAGGGGAAGAAAAACTGTTTTTT.

The gene calls are TRBV5-1 and TRBJ2-3; D is perhaps TRBD1 (6 bases). The CDR3 sequence is 16 residues long. Germline V gene lookup returns CDR1 SGHRS and CDR2 YFSETQ. Trimming left V 1 base short and J 0 bases short, with 12 bases between. The CDR3 DNA reads as TGCGCCAGCAGCTTGACCCAGGGGTTTAGCACAGATACGCAGTATTTT. Translation: CASSLTQGFSTDTQYF.